Shown below are 26 T cell receptor beta chains from a single sample sequenced in a study of blood T cell repertoires in COVID-19. TCRdb's copy holds only in-frame clones and misses some; the assay was immunoSEQ multiplex PCR. Among 110,000 to 150,000 clones, roughly 89% were seen once, and the ten largest hold 3.5% to 5.5%. Material: peripheral blood. These receptors originate from a woman aged 40-49 years with acute or convalescent COVID-19.

The V call is TRBV15, the J call TRBJ2-7, with 14 bases fitting TRBD2. Germline CDR1 reads LNHNV; CDR2 reads YYDKDF (reference sequence). The CDR3 has 16 residues. Trimming cost V 3 bases and J 5 bases; bases outside gene matches: 6. The CDR3 DNA reads TGTGCCACCAGCAGGGACGGGACTAGCGGGAGCAACGAGCAGTACTTC. Protein: CATSRDGTSGSNEQYF.

The chain carries TRBV2 and TRBJ1-4; D gene uncertain. CDR1 and CDR2 (germline): SNHLY, FYNNEI. V was trimmed by 5 bases and J by 0 bases, leaving 10 bases between them. The CDR3 loop spans 15 amino acids. The CDR3 reads CASSLGLSTNEKLFF. In nucleotides, the CDR3 is TGTGCCAGCAGTCTTGGACTTTCAACTAATGAAAAACTGTTTTTT.

V and J are TRBV7-2 and TRBJ1-6; the D is unclear. Looked up from germline, CDR1 is SGHTA and CDR2 is FQGNSA. The CDR3 totals 15 residues. V was clipped by 1 base and J by 5 bases, with 9 bases between them. The CDR3 DNA sequence: TGTGCCAGCAGCTTAGTAAAGAGCCATAATTCACCCCTCCACTTT. Its protein is CASSLVKSHNSPLHF.

This chain uses TRBV7-2 with TRBJ1-5, with D unresolved. The CDR3 covers 13 residues. Per the germline V gene, CDR1 is SGHTA and CDR2 is FQGNSA. Trimming shortened V by 2 bases and J by 6 bases, and 8 bases separated the two germline ends. In nucleotides, the CDR3 is TGTGCCAGCAGCTTAATGAGGTCTCAGCCCCAGCATTTT. Amino acid sequence: CASSLMRSQPQHF.

The gene calls are TRBV7-2 and TRBJ1-2; 10 bases align to TRBD1. V gave up 0 bases and J gave up 5 bases; unmatched junction bases: 0. CDR1 is SGHTA and CDR2 is FQGNSA in the germline V gene. This CDR3 has 14 amino acids. CDR3 protein: CASSLAGQGYGYTF. As DNA, the CDR3 is TGTGCCAGCAGCTTAGCGGGACAGGGGTATGGCTACACCTTC.

In nucleotides, the CDR3 is TGTGCCAGCTCTGCGGGGGCGAACACCGGGGAGCTGTTTTTT. This gives the protein CASSAGANTGELFF. The chain links TRBV4-2 to TRBJ2-2; 7 bases map to TRBD2. Germline values: CDR1 LGHNA, CDR2 YNFKEQ. The CDR3 length is 14 residues. V trimming: 8 bases; J trimming: 0 bases; junction bases outside the gene matches: 3.

In this sample, this clone is medium-sized. The gene calls are TRBV20-1 and TRBJ1-5; D might be TRBD1 (5 bases). V was cut by 3 bases and J by 3 bases, with 15 bases left in between. Germline V gene data show CDR1 as DFQATT and CDR2 as SNEGSKA (reference sequence). The CDR3 is 15 residues long. The CDR3, as DNA: TGCAGTGCTAGTTACTCCCCTGGGGCCAATCAGCCCCAGCATTTT. Translating it yields CSASYSPGANQPQHF.

The V gene is TRBV5-6, the J gene TRBJ1-2, with D uncertain. This CDR3 is built from 14 residues. V lost 0 bases and J 2 bases, leaving 8 bases between the germline ends. Germline CDR1 reads SGHDT; CDR2 reads YYEEEE. The CDR3 sequence: CASSLGHQNYGYTF. DNA of the CDR3: TGTGCCAGCAGCTTGGGACACCAAAACTATGGCTACACCTTC.

The genes are TRBV11-2 and TRBJ1-2; a possible D gene is TRBD1 (5 bases). This CDR3 is 13 amino acids long. Germline CDR1 reads SGHAT; CDR2 reads FQNNGV. V lost 0 bases to trimming and J lost 7 bases, with 9 bases between them. The CDR3 nucleotides are TGTGCCAGCAGCTTAGATAGGGGATTTGGCTACACCTTC. Protein: CASSLDRGFGYTF.

The J gene is TRBJ2-1, the V gene TRBV9, with 14 nucleotides matching TRBD2. Germline trimming cut 0 bases from V and 3 bases from J; bases unmatched to any gene: 11. There are 20 residues in the CDR3. Germline V gives CDR1 SGDLS, CDR2 YYNGEE. CDR3 loop: CASSVAGTSGRSFFYNEQFF. The CDR3 DNA reads as TGTGCCAGCAGCGTAGCGGGGACTAGCGGGAGATCCTTTTTCTACAATGAGCAGTTCTTC.

The V and J genes are TRBV2 and TRBJ1-4, with 9 positions matching TRBD1. V gave up 5 bases and J gave up 8 bases; unmatched junction bases: 6. The CDR3 spans 14 residues. Germline V gene lookup returns CDR1 SNHLY and CDR2 FYNNEI. This CDR3 is CASSRDRGDEKLFF. CDR3 sequence (DNA): TGTGCCAGCAGTCGCGACAGGGGGGACGAAAAACTGTTTTTT.

The chain is built from TRBV7-2 and TRBJ2-7; 11 nucleotides line up with TRBD2. Losses at the gene ends were 5 bases for V and 1 base for J; bases not matched to a gene: 10. There are 17 residues in the CDR3. Germline V gene data show CDR1 as SGHTA and CDR2 as FQGNSA. DNA of the CDR3: TGTGCCAGCAGCCCCCCGGGGGCTAGCGGGGGGTCCTACGAGCAGTACTTC. As protein: CASSPPGASGGSYEQYF.

The chain carries TRBV11-3 and TRBJ1-1; 12 positions agree with TRBD1. The CDR3 totals 15 residues. Germline V CDR1 and CDR2: SGHNT, YENEEA. V lost 5 bases to trimming and J lost 4 bases; unmatched junction nucleotides: 5. CDR3 amino acids: CASSPGQGAGTEAFF. The CDR3 DNA sequence: TGTGCCAGCAGCCCGGGACAGGGGGCGGGCACTGAAGCTTTCTTT.

Concerning this clone: The limits of the CDR3 on the DNA are not certain, so only TCRdb's listed CDR3 is given. This chain uses TRBV19 with TRBJ2-5; the table's TRBD2 call for D was not verified on the DNA. Germline CDR1 LNHDA, CDR2 SQIVND (reference sequence). The CDR3 spans 22 amino acids, including both terminal residues. CDR3 region: CATESCGLAHKRPSTSILPQYF.

The chain uses TRBV5-5 and TRBJ1-4, with a possible D match to TRBD1 (5 bases). From germline, CDR1 is SGHKS and CDR2 YYEKEE (reference sequence). Trimming left V 0 bases short and J 8 bases short, with 11 bases between. This CDR3 is 14 amino acids long. CDR3 nucleotides: TGTGCCAGCAGCTTGGTTACAGGCCCCGAAAAACTGTTTTTT. It encodes CASSLVTGPEKLFF.

The genes are TRBV28 and TRBJ2-7; a possible D gene is TRBD1 (5 bases). The ends were cut back, 2 bases at V and 4 bases at J, with 12 bases in the middle. CDR1 and CDR2 from the germline V gene are MDHEN and SYDVKM. The CDR3 runs to 14 residues. The CDR3 loop is CASSLRRVGYEQYF. Here the CDR3 DNA reads TGTGCCAGCAGTTTACGCAGGGTAGGGTACGAGCAGTACTTC.

The genes are TRBV9 and TRBJ2-3; no definite D call. Germline CDR1 reads SGDLS; CDR2 reads YYNGEE. The CDR3 has 14 amino acids. Trimming left V 4 bases short and J 0 bases short, with 9 bases between. The CDR3 loop reads CASSPLPSTDTQYF. CDR3 in DNA: TGTGCCAGCAGCCCCCTCCCTAGCACAGATACGCAGTATTTT.

This chain connects TRBV27 to TRBJ2-1; D not resolved. CDR1 and CDR2 from the germline V gene are MNHEY and SMNVEV (reference sequence). This CDR3 is built from 14 residues. Trimming removed 2 bases from V and 5 bases from J, with 10 bases in between. DNA for the CDR3: TGTGCCAGCAGTTTACTGTTGCAGAACAATGAGCAGTTCTTC. It is translated as CASSLLLQNNEQFF.

With regard to this clone: Other nucleotide sequences from this sample produce the same CDR3. The chain has TRBV18 and TRBJ1-1; D is uncertain. Trimming removed 3 bases at V and 0 bases at J, with 8 bases between. The germline V gene has CDR1 KGHSH and CDR2 LQKENI. This CDR3 is built from 14 residues. Here the CDR3 reads CASSPQSVNTEAFF. CDR3 in DNA: TGTGCCAGCTCACCGCAGAGCGTGAACACTGAAGCTTTCTTT.

This clone was seen only once. This chain connects TRBV7-2 to TRBJ1-4, with 7 bases that match TRBD1. Germline lookup yields CDR1 SGHTA and CDR2 FQGNSA. Germline trimming cut 1 base from V and 2 bases from J; bases unmatched to any gene: 1. The CDR3 sequence is 15 residues long. CDR3 sequence (DNA): TGTGCCAGCAGCTTAGGGGGACAGACTAATGAAAAACTGTTTTTT. Its protein product is CASSLGGQTNEKLFF.

The chain links TRBV10-2 to TRBJ2-1; 9 bases fit TRBD2. J was trimmed by 7 bases and V by 0 bases; bases with no gene match: 4. CDR3 size: 15 residues. Germline CDR1 reads WSHSY; CDR2 reads SAAADI. The CDR3 nucleotides read TGCGCCAGCAGTGAGTCTAGCGGGAGCAAGAATGAGCAGTTCTTC. As protein: CASSESSGSKNEQFF.

The chain employs TRBV11-3 and TRBJ1-2; 10 nucleotides agree with TRBD1. V lost 4 bases and J lost 6; bases outside the gene matches: 2. The CDR3 covers 13 residues. Germline CDR1 reads SGHNT; CDR2 reads YENEEA. CDR3 residues: CASSYGTGDGYTF. Written as DNA, the CDR3 is TGTGCCAGCAGCTACGGGACAGGGGATGGCTACACCTTC.

The gene calls are TRBV24-1 and TRBJ2-1, with unresolved D. The V end lost 5 bases, the J end lost 5 bases, and 12 bases lay between the germline ends. The CDR3 totals 14 residues. Per the germline V gene, CDR1 is KGHDR and CDR2 is SFDVKD. CDR3 nucleotides: TGTGCCACCAGTGGATTGGCCTCGAACAATGAGCAGTTCTTC. Its translation: CATSGLASNNEQFF.

The CDR3 DNA sequence: TGTGCCAGCTCACCAGAAATAAGGACTAGCGGGATTTACGAGCAGTACTTC. It is translated as CASSPEIRTSGIYEQYF. The chain combines TRBV18 with TRBJ2-7; 12 bases fit TRBD2. The J segment lost 4 bases and the V segment lost 2 bases, leaving 9 bases of the junction unmatched. This CDR3 contains 17 residues. Germline loops: CDR1 KGHSH, CDR2 LQKENI.

Within the sample, this clone is medium-sized. J is TRBJ2-7 and V is TRBV4-2, with 15 bases fitting TRBD2. Germline V gene lookup returns CDR1 LGHNA and CDR2 YNFKEQ. There are 16 residues in the CDR3. The V and J ends lost 3 bases and 8 bases, in that order; junction bases with no gene match: 8. CDR3 in amino acids: CASSQSGTSGRSQQYF. For the CDR3, the DNA is TGTGCCAGCAGCCAGTCCGGGACTAGCGGGAGGTCGCAGCAGTACTTC.

The chain combines TRBV21-1 with TRBJ2-2; TRBD2 is the table's D call, not checked against the DNA. TRBV21-1 is noted as a pseudogene. The CDR3 runs to 17 residues. CDR3: CASSIRGLAGNTGELFF. The CDR3 coding sequence is TGTGCCAGCAGCATCCGGGGACTAGCGGGGAACACCGGGGAGCTGTTTTTT.